Presented here are 17 T cell receptor beta chains from one specimen sequenced in a study of shared clonotypes between healthy human individuals. CD45RO negativity and positive selection for CCR7 defined naive CD8 cells, a population that excluded terminally differentiated effector memory CD45RA+ cells. Repertoires were generated with immunoSEQ multiplex PCR, while TCRdb's copy carries only in-frame clones and drops some. Here the sample spans hundreds of thousands of clones, roughly 96% being singletons. Sequencing used naive CD8+ T cells sorted from blood. The receptors here all came from a woman in her twenties or thirties in good health.

This clone was seen just once. The rearrangement links TRBV7-2 to TRBJ2-3; 12 bases line up with TRBD2. Germline V CDR1 and CDR2: SGHTA, FQGNSA. The CDR3 sequence is 16 residues long. J was trimmed by 1 base and V by 5 bases; bases with no gene match: 4. The CDR3 DNA reads TGTGCCAGCAGCCCCAGGACTAGCGGGGGCACAGATACGCAGTATTTT. Amino acids: CASSPRTSGGTDTQYF.

This sequence joins TRBV2 and TRBJ2-4, with 7 bases matching TRBD1. The CDR3 has 15 residues. CDR1 and CDR2 (germline): SNHLY, FYNNEI. V was pared by 4 bases and J by 8 bases, with 11 bases of the junction left unmatched. CDR3 sequence (DNA): TGTGCCAGCAGTGGGTGGGGCAGGGGGTTTGACATTCAGTACTTC. Its protein product is CASSGWGRGFDIQYF. Full variable domain (outside the CDR3, taken from reference TRBV2 and TRBJ2-4): EPEVTQTPSHQVTQMGQEVILRCVPISNHLYFYWYRQILGQKVEFLVSFYNNEISEKSEIFDDQFSVERPDGSNFTLKIRSTKLEDSAMYFCASSGWGRGFDIQYFGAGTRLSVL.

The rearrangement uses TRBV7-8 and TRBJ2-7; 7 bases fit TRBD2. Per the germline V gene, CDR1 is SGHVS and CDR2 is FQNEAQ. The CDR3 runs to 16 residues. The V gene end was trimmed by 0 bases and the J gene end by 0 bases; junction bases not matched to a gene: 5. This CDR3 reads CASSLALRGSSYEQYF. CDR3 DNA: TGTGCCAGCAGCTTAGCGTTGCGGGGGAGCTCCTACGAGCAGTACTTC.

This clone appeared a few times. V gene TRBV30 combines with J gene TRBJ1-2; D is possibly TRBD1 (5 bases). Looked up from germline, CDR1 is GTSNPN and CDR2 is SVGIG (reference sequence). The CDR3 loop spans 14 amino acids. V was trimmed by 0 bases and J by 4 bases, leaving 12 bases between them. The DNA of the CDR3 is TGTGCCTGGAGTGTCGGGACCGGGCTCTATGGCTACACCTTC. Protein product: CAWSVGTGLYGYTF.

V gene TRBV6-5 combines with J gene TRBJ2-1; 9 bases agree with TRBD2. This CDR3 is 16 amino acids long. Germline CDR1 reads MNHEY; CDR2 reads SVGAGI. V lost 2 bases, J lost 7 bases, and 9 bases stayed unmatched. The CDR3 region has the DNA TGTGCCAGCAGTTACGCGGGACTAGCCAAGTGGAATGAGCAGTTCTTC. The encoded protein is CASSYAGLAKWNEQFF.

J is TRBJ2-5 and V is TRBV28; 9 positions match TRBD2. Trimming cost V 5 bases and J 7 bases; bases outside gene matches: 8. The germline V gene encodes CDR1 MDHEN and CDR2 SYDVKM. The CDR3 is 14 residues long. The CDR3 is CASSQAGGAGTQYF. The CDR3 region has the DNA TGTGCCAGCAGTCAAGCGGGAGGAGCGGGGACCCAGTACTTC.

This sequence joins TRBV11-2 and TRBJ2-7; 9 nucleotides match TRBD1. The CDR3 extends over 15 amino acids. V lost 5 bases to trimming and J lost 1 base; unmatched junction nucleotides: 6. CDR1 and CDR2 from the germline V gene are SGHAT and FQNNGV. CDR3 DNA sequence: TGTGCCAGCAGCCAGGACAGGGGCGGTTCCTACGAGCAGTACTTC. Translation gives CASSQDRGGSYEQYF. Filled out from reference TRBV11-2 and TRBJ2-7, the complete variable domain reads EAGVAQSPRYKIIEKRQSVAFWCNPISGHATLYWYQQILGQGPKLLIQFQNNGVVDDSQLPKDRFSAERLKGVDSTLKIQPAKLEDSAVYLCASSQDRGGSYEQYFGPGTRLTVT.

Here the CDR3 reads CAIRSGLAGLIYNEQFF. The CDR3 nucleotides are TGTGCCATCAGGTCGGGACTAGCGGGCCTTATCTACAATGAGCAGTTCTTC. The rearrangement joins TRBV10-3 to TRBJ2-1; 12 positions match TRBD2. This CDR3 has 17 residues. V shed 6 bases, J shed 3 bases, and the junction held 9 bases outside the gene matches. Germline loops: CDR1 ENHRY, CDR2 SYGVKD.

V usage is TRBV19 and J usage is TRBJ1-2; no definite D call. Germline lookup yields CDR1 LNHDA and CDR2 SQIVND (reference sequence). Trimming left V 1 base short and J 6 bases short, with 9 bases between. The CDR3 sequence is 13 residues long. In nucleotides, the CDR3 is TGTGCCAGTAGTATAGGGCACCGGGATGGCTACACCTTC. Amino acids: CASSIGHRDGYTF.

The chain combines TRBV7-2 with TRBJ2-1; D is possibly TRBD2 (5 bases). Looked up from germline, CDR1 is SGHTA and CDR2 is FQGNSA. The CDR3 loop spans 15 amino acids. V shed 5 bases and J shed 5 bases, with 16 bases lying between them. CDR3 amino acids: CASSPLEGTNNEQFF. In DNA form, the CDR3 reads TGTGCCAGCAGCCCACTTGAGGGAACTAACAATGAGCAGTTCTTC.

V gene TRBV5-1 combines with J gene TRBJ1-2; D not certain. The V end was cut by 4 bases, the J end by 2 bases, with 9 bases between. Looked up from germline, CDR1 is SGHRS and CDR2 is YFSETQ. The length of the CDR3 is 13 residues. The CDR3 DNA is TGCGCCAGCAGCCCAGCAGTCAACTATGGCTACACCTTC. Protein product: CASSPAVNYGYTF.

The chain combines TRBV4-2 with TRBJ2-5; unclear D gene. The CDR3 spans 17 residues. The V end was cut by 1 base, the J end by 5 bases, with 20 bases between. Germline V gene lookup returns CDR1 LGHNA and CDR2 YNFKEQ. CDR3 amino acids: CASSQVVGTHPGETQYF. Here the CDR3 DNA reads TGTGCCAGCAGCCAAGTTGTAGGCACCCACCCCGGGGAGACCCAGTACTTC.

This rearrangement joins TRBV27 to TRBJ2-7; 10 bases map to TRBD1. CDR3 length equals 14 residues. Germline values: CDR1 MNHEY, CDR2 SMNVEV (reference sequence). J gave up 2 bases and V 6 bases, and 4 bases lay outside the gene matches. Here the CDR3 DNA reads TGTGCCAGCAGACGACAGGGGGCGACCTACGAGCAGTACTTC. It is translated as CASRRQGATYEQYF.

This rearrangement joins TRBV5-1 to TRBJ2-7; TRBD1 agrees at 10 bases. This CDR3 has 16 amino acids. V trimming: 1 base; J trimming: 3 bases; junction bases outside the gene matches: 7. In germline, CDR1 is SGHRS, CDR2 YFSETQ. The CDR3 nucleotides are TGCGCCAGCAGCTTGAGTCCCGGGACAGGGGACTACGAGCAGTACTTC. Amino acids: CASSLSPGTGDYEQYF. The complete variable domain, with remaining parts taken from reference TRBV5-1 and TRBJ2-7, reads KAGVTQTPRYLIKTRGQQVTLSCSPISGHRSVSWYQQTPGQGLQFLFEYFSETQRNKGNFPGRFSGRQFSNSRSEMNVSTLELGDSALYLCASSLSPGTGDYEQYFGPGTRLTVT.

This chain joins TRBV27 and TRBJ2-1; D could derive from TRBD1 or TRBD2 (5 bases each). The germline V and J ends were trimmed by 3 bases and 5 bases, with 11 bases remaining between them. Germline V gene sequence: CDR1 MNHEY, CDR2 SMNVEV (reference sequence). This CDR3 comprises 14 residues. CDR3 DNA: TGTGCCAGCAGTTTGGGGCTGGGAGACAATGAGCAGTTCTTC. Protein product: CASSLGLGDNEQFF.

The V and J genes are TRBV11-2 and TRBJ1-4; TRBD1 matches at 7 bases. J lost 4 bases, V lost 5 bases, and 4 bases had no gene match. The CDR3 covers 14 residues. CDR1 and CDR2 from the germline V gene are SGHAT and FQNNGV. The CDR3 DNA sequence: TGTGCCAGCAGCGGGGACAGTCTTAATGAAAAACTGTTTTTT. It is translated as CASSGDSLNEKLFF. The full variable domain, in which reference TRBV11-2 and TRBJ1-4 provide the parts outside the CDR3, is EAGVAQSPRYKIIEKRQSVAFWCNPISGHATLYWYQQILGQGPKLLIQFQNNGVVDDSQLPKDRFSAERLKGVDSTLKIQPAKLEDSAVYLCASSGDSLNEKLFFGSGTQLSVL.

J is TRBJ2-5 and V is TRBV29-1; 9 positions agree with TRBD1. The DNA end lines up better with TRBJ2-7; the J call may be wrong. There are 13 residues in the CDR3. Germline CDR1 is SQVTM and CDR2 is ANQGSEA. CDR3 in DNA: TGCAGCGTTAGTCACGGACAGGGGTACGAGCAGTACTTC. This gives the protein CSVSHGQGYEQYF.